This T cell receptor beta chain came from a study of identifying expanded T cells in peripheral blood. Study-level findings and limits: Clone count variance between approximately 2-week samples rose with total template count. About 1.2 clones differed between technical replicates, versus roughly 16 and 20 over time.

Collection occurred without any documented infections or immune events in donors. In regard to this clone: The antigen is not known.

Profiling relied on immunoSEQ multiplex PCR, and the TCRdb table lists in-frame clones only, not all of them. The profile covers approximately 100,000 clones, with 75% to 90% appearing a single time and roughly 17% taken by the ten largest. Germline V gene lookup returns CDR1 KGHSH and CDR2 LQKENI. Trimming at V came to 3 bases and at J to 7 bases, leaving 15 bases not matched to a gene. There are 17 residues in the CDR3. The chain combines TRBV18 with TRBJ2-1; TRBD2 agrees at 7 bases. Material for sequencing was blood. The receptor comes from a person aged 18-70 years in good health. CDR3 amino acids: CASSPRKPGLILNEQFF. CDR3 bases: TGTGCCAGCTCACCTCGGAAACCGGGACTAATTTTAAATGAGCAGTTCTTC.